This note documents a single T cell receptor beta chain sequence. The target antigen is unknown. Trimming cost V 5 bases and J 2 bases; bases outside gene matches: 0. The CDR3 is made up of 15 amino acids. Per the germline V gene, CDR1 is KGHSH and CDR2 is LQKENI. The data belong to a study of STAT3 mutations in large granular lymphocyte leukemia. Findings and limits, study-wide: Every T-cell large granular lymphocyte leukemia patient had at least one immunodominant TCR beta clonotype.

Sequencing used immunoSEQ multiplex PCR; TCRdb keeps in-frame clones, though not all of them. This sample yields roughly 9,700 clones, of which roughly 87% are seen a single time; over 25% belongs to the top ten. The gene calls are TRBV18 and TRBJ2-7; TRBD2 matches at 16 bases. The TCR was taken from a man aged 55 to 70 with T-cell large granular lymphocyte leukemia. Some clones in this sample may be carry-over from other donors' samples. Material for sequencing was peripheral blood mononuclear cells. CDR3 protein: CASSGTSGRAYEQYF. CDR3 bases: TGTGCCAGCTCAGGGACTAGCGGGAGGGCCTACGAGCAGTACTTC.